One and the same sample provided the 29 T cell receptor beta chains below, sequenced in a study of blood T cell repertoires in COVID-19 (TCRdb year 2020). Library creation used the immunoSEQ multiplex PCR assay. The table was pulled from immuneACCESS by TCRdb, which kept in-frame rearrangements only. Such tables lose some clones; where checked, under half of the loss comes from unresolved V genes, and the rest has no known cause. The sample includes some 670,000 clones, with about nine tenths observed a single time. In total, the top ten clones hold roughly 0.25% of the sample. Sequenced sample: peripheral blood. Receptors were obtained from a woman between 18 and 29 years old with acute or convalescent COVID-19.

The rearrangement uses TRBV9 and TRBJ1-1; a weak D match, TRBD1 (5 bases). V was cut by 9 bases and J by 4 bases, with 19 bases left in between. Per the germline V gene, CDR1 is SGDLS and CDR2 is YYNGEE. This CDR3 spans 14 amino acids. CDR3 sequence: CATMRVGGSTEAFF. Here the CDR3 DNA reads TGTGCCACTATGAGAGTGGGGGGTAGCACTGAAGCTTTCTTT.

DNA of the CDR3: TGTGCCAGCAGCCCGCAAGGGGACTACCCCACCGGGGAGCTGTTTTTT. The encoded protein is CASSPQGDYPTGELFF. The chain joins TRBV5-4 to TRBJ2-2; 7 nucleotides match TRBD2. Trimming removed 4 bases from V and 4 bases from J; junction bases left unmatched: 10. CDR1 and CDR2 (germline): SGHNT, YYREEE (reference sequence). The CDR3 has 16 residues.

The V gene is TRBV6-5, the J gene TRBJ1-2; D gene uncertain. Trimming removed 8 bases from V and 0 bases from J, with 10 bases in between. This CDR3 has 13 amino acids. Germline V CDR1 and CDR2: MNHEY, SVGAGI. The DNA of the CDR3 is TGTGCCAGCCAGAACCCCGCTAACTATGGCTACACCTTC. The encoded protein is CASQNPANYGYTF.

In this sample, this clone turned up once. V usage is TRBV19 and J usage is TRBJ1-1, with D uncertain. CDR3 length: 15 residues. V lost 1 base and J 2 bases, leaving 11 bases between the germline ends. Germline lookup yields CDR1 LNHDA and CDR2 SQIVND (reference sequence). The CDR3 DNA sequence: TGTGCCAGTAGTATAGGTGAACAGATAAACACTGAAGCTTTCTTT. It codes for CASSIGEQINTEAFF.

The rearrangement uses TRBV6-5 and TRBJ1-2; D remains ambiguous. Germline V CDR1 and CDR2: MNHEY, SVGAGI. V shed 2 bases and J shed 4 bases, with 11 bases lying between them. This CDR3 has 14 residues. CDR3 nucleotides: TGTGCCAGCAGTTACGGTCTCGGTAGCTATGGCTACACCTTC. It yields the protein CASSYGLGSYGYTF.

This rearrangement joins TRBV6-5 to TRBJ2-7; 9 bases are shared with TRBD1. With 0 bases clipped from V and 5 bases from J, the junction kept 8 bases outside the gene matches. The CDR3 covers 16 residues. Germline loops: CDR1 MNHEY, CDR2 SVGAGI. The CDR3 bases are TGTGCCAGCAGTTACTCTCGGCGGGACAGGGTCCACGAGCAGTACTTC. Its translation: CASSYSRRDRVHEQYF.

The count of this clone is one. V gene TRBV5-8 combines with J gene TRBJ2-2; 7 positions agree with TRBD1. V was pared by 0 bases and J by 6 bases, with 8 bases of the junction left unmatched. The CDR3 extends over 16 amino acids. CDR1 and CDR2 from the germline V gene are SGHTS and YDEGEE. The CDR3 reads CASSLEGAGIAGELFF. CDR3 DNA: TGTGCCAGCAGCTTGGAGGGGGCAGGGATAGCCGGGGAGCTGTTTTTT.

A remark on this clone: The same CDR3 also results from other DNA sequences found in this sample. The rearrangement joins TRBV28 to TRBJ1-2, with D uncertain. Germline CDR1 and CDR2: MDHEN and SYDVKM. The CDR3 loop spans 12 amino acids. Deletions cut 6 bases from V and 0 bases from J, with 5 bases between. The CDR3: CASSTANYGYTF. DNA for the CDR3: TGTGCCAGCAGCACAGCTAACTATGGCTACACCTTC.

This CDR3 is CATSDFPLQTGTNGYTF. The CDR3 nucleotides are TGTGCCACCAGTGATTTTCCTTTGCAGACAGGGACGAATGGCTACACCTTC. The rearrangement joins TRBV24-1 to TRBJ1-2; TRBD1 aligns across 7 bases. This CDR3 is 17 amino acids long. Germline CDR1 KGHDR, CDR2 SFDVKD. Trimming removed 1 base from V and 6 bases from J; junction bases left unmatched: 13.

The chain combines TRBV19 with TRBJ2-5; 15 positions match TRBD2. This CDR3 has 17 amino acids. Germline V CDR1 and CDR2: LNHDA, SQIVND (reference sequence). V lost 4 bases and J lost 5; bases outside the gene matches: 8. Written as DNA, the CDR3 is TGTGCCAGTAGTACCTGGACTAGCGGGGGGGTGTGGGAGACCCAGTACTTC. This codes for CASSTWTSGGVWETQYF.

A note on this clone: One junction end disagrees with the germline gene, perhaps due to a read error. The chain has TRBV19 and TRBJ1-2; D is undetermined. Germline assignment: CDR1 LNHDA and CDR2 SQIVND (reference sequence). The CDR3 consists of 13 residues. In DNA form, the CDR3 reads TGTGCGAGTAGCCCCGCAGGAACCTATGGCTACACCTTC. It specifies CASSPAGTYGYTF.

This chain links TRBV2 with TRBJ2-1, with D possibly TRBD2 on 6 matching bases. This CDR3 spans 13 amino acids. Trimming stripped 7 bases from V and 8 bases from J, with 15 bases between. In germline, CDR1 is SNHLY, CDR2 FYNNEI. The DNA for the CDR3 is TGTGCCAGCACCCCGACGGGGAGGTATGAGCAGTTCTTC. It translates to CASTPTGRYEQFF.

The chain joins TRBV5-1 to TRBJ1-5, with no clear D. The CDR3 extends over 14 amino acids. Trimming stripped 1 base from V and 2 bases from J, with 7 bases between. CDR1 and CDR2 (germline): SGHRS, YFSETQ. For the CDR3, the DNA is TGCGCCAGCAGCTTGTACGCGGGCAATCAGCCCCAGCATTTT. The encoded protein is CASSLYAGNQPQHF. The whole variable domain, filled in from reference TRBV5-1 and TRBJ1-5, reads KAGVTQTPRYLIKTRGQQVTLSCSPISGHRSVSWYQQTPGQGLQFLFEYFSETQRNKGNFPGRFSGRQFSNSRSEMNVSTLELGDSALYLCASSLYAGNQPQHFGDGTRLSIL.

V usage is TRBV15 and J usage is TRBJ1-1, with D perhaps TRBD1 (6 bases). This CDR3 is built from 14 residues. The V end lost 5 bases, the J end lost 1 base, and 11 bases lay between the germline ends. Germline V gene data show CDR1 as LNHNV and CDR2 as YYDKDF (reference sequence). The DNA of the CDR3 is TGTGCCACCAGCTGGACACAGGGGAACACTGAAGCTTTCTTT. Its protein product is CATSWTQGNTEAFF.

This clone turned up a few times. The rearrangement joins TRBV6-5 to TRBJ1-5, with no clear D. Germline CDR1 is MNHEY and CDR2 is SVGAGI. V lost 8 bases and J 0 bases, leaving 14 bases between the germline ends. The CDR3 consists of 15 residues. The CDR3 DNA reads TGTGCCAGCTATCGGGGATATTATAGCAATCAGCCCCAGCATTTT. This translates into CASYRGYYSNQPQHF.

Here the CDR3 reads CASSHYGGIYGYTF. The DNA of the CDR3 is TGTGCCAGCAGCCATTACGGGGGGATCTATGGCTACACCTTC. V is TRBV3-1 (or the pseudogene TRBV3-2) and J is TRBJ1-2; perhaps TRBD1 as D (5 bases). This CDR3 region has 14 residues. V was cut by 3 bases and J by 4 bases, with 12 bases left in between. Germline V gene sequence: CDR1 LGHDT, CDR2 YNNKEL (reference sequence).

The V call is TRBV7-8, the J call TRBJ1-5; D might be TRBD1 (6 bases). The CDR3 has 17 amino acids. Trimming removed 5 bases at V and 1 base at J, with 18 bases between. CDR1 is SGHVS, CDR2 FQNEAQ, per germline. CDR3 in amino acids: CASSTWGPGNSNQPQHF. Here the CDR3 DNA reads TGTGCCAGCAGCACGTGGGGGCCGGGGAACAGCAATCAGCCCCAGCATTTT.

J is TRBJ2-7 and V is TRBV21-1; the D call TRBD1 from the table was never checked on the DNA. TRBV21-1 is marked as a pseudogene. The CDR3 length is 16 residues. The CDR3 reads CASSKDGHGDSYEQYF. CDR3 coding DNA: TGTGCCAGCAGCAAGGACGGACACGGTGACTCCTACGAGCAGTACTTC.

The gene calls are TRBV11-2 and TRBJ1-6; D may be TRBD1 (5 bases). V shed 5 bases and J shed 5 bases, with 10 bases lying between them. Germline V lookup: CDR1 SGHAT, CDR2 FQNNGV. There are 14 residues in the CDR3. CDR3 sequence: CASSPDSNNSPLHF. In DNA, the CDR3 is TGTGCCAGCAGCCCCGACAGTAATAATTCACCCCTCCACTTT.

The chain has TRBV19 and TRBJ1-1; D is undetermined. Between the trimmed V and J ends, which lost 3 bases and 1 base, there was a span of 12 bases. The germline V gene has CDR1 LNHDA and CDR2 SQIVND (reference sequence). This CDR3 spans 15 amino acids. As DNA, the CDR3 is TGTGCCAGTAGTATTCAAGGCGCGGGGAACACTGAAGCTTTCTTT. Translation gives CASSIQGAGNTEAFF.

This clone occurred a few times. This chain links TRBV29-1 with TRBJ1-5; TRBD1 is a possible D gene (5 bases). Germline values: CDR1 SQVTM, CDR2 ANQGSEA. Trimming took 2 bases from V and 0 from J, leaving 5 bases between them. The CDR3 covers 13 residues. The CDR3 nucleotides are TGCAGCGTTGAAACAGGTAGCAATCAGCCCCAGCATTTT. Amino acids: CSVETGSNQPQHF. Full variable domain (outside the CDR3, taken from reference TRBV29-1 and TRBJ1-5): SAVISQKPSRDICQRGTSLTIQCQVDSQVTMMFWYRQQPGQSLTLIATANQGSEATYESGFVIDKFPISRPNLTFSTLTVSNMSPEDSSIYLCSVETGSNQPQHFGDGTRLSIL.

This clone showed up just once. V and J are TRBV18 and TRBJ2-2; 8 bases are shared with TRBD2. Germline V lookup: CDR1 KGHSH, CDR2 LQKENI. This CDR3 spans 15 amino acids. V gave up 3 bases and J gave up 3 bases; unmatched junction bases: 3. The CDR3 loop is CASSPFSGDTGELFF. CDR3 bases: TGTGCCAGCTCACCGTTTAGCGGGGACACCGGGGAGCTGTTTTTT. Drawing the rest from reference TRBV18 and TRBJ2-2, the complete variable domain is NAGVMQNPRHLVRRRGQEARLRCSPMKGHSHVYWYRQLPEEGLKFMVYLQKENIIDESGMPKERFSAEFPKEGPSILRIQQVVRGDSAAYFCASSPFSGDTGELFFGEGSRLTVL.

This chain links TRBV19 with TRBJ1-5, with TRBD1 matching 11 bases. V shed 10 bases, J shed 5 bases, and the junction held 16 bases outside the gene matches. The CDR3 spans 17 residues. The V gene's germline CDR1 is LNHDA and CDR2 SQIVND (reference sequence). For the CDR3, the DNA is TGTGCCACAGGGGGGACAGGGGGTATCATACGGGATCAGCCCCAGCATTTT. Amino acid sequence: CATGGTGGIIRDQPQHF.

The chain joins TRBV20-1 to TRBJ2-1, with a tentative D call TRBD2 (6 bases). Germline CDR1 reads DFQATT; CDR2 reads SNEGSKA (reference sequence). Trimming stripped 3 bases from V and 6 bases from J, with 15 bases between. This CDR3 contains 14 residues. The chain's CDR3 is CSASLDGGFNEQFF. The CDR3 DNA reads TGCAGTGCTAGTCTGGATGGAGGGTTCAATGAGCAGTTCTTC.

This chain connects TRBV6-1 to TRBJ2-1; 12 nucleotides match TRBD1. Germline V gives CDR1 MNHNS, CDR2 SASEGT. The CDR3 consists of 16 residues. J lost 8 bases, V lost 1 base, and 6 bases had no gene match. CDR3 protein: CASSEVKGQGADEQFF. The CDR3 nucleotides are TGTGCCAGCAGTGAAGTTAAGGGACAGGGGGCTGATGAGCAGTTCTTC.

This clone was seen a handful of times. The chain couples TRBV5-1 to TRBJ1-2, with 8 nucleotides matching TRBD1. J gave up 4 bases and V 3 bases, and 11 bases lay outside the gene matches. This CDR3 has 16 amino acids. Germline V gives CDR1 SGHRS, CDR2 YFSETQ. CDR3 amino acids: CASSSQGTGGAYGYTF. The DNA for the CDR3 is TGCGCCAGCAGCTCCCAAGGGACAGGAGGAGCCTATGGCTACACCTTC. Full variable domain (rest looked up from reference TRBV5-1 and TRBJ1-2): KAGVTQTPRYLIKTRGQQVTLSCSPISGHRSVSWYQQTPGQGLQFLFEYFSETQRNKGNFPGRFSGRQFSNSRSEMNVSTLELGDSALYLCASSSQGTGGAYGYTFGSGTRLTVV.

This chain joins TRBV5-1 and TRBJ1-1; D is ambiguous. Trimming shortened V by 5 bases and J by 1 base, and 12 bases separated the two germline ends. The CDR3 is 14 residues long. Per germline, CDR1 SGHRS and CDR2 YFSETQ. The CDR3 reads CASSPGDQNTEAFF. The CDR3, as DNA: TGCGCCAGCAGTCCCGGAGACCAGAACACTGAAGCTTTCTTT.

This chain joins TRBV6-5 and TRBJ2-3, with 7 bases matching TRBD1. From germline, CDR1 is MNHEY and CDR2 SVGAGI. The CDR3 covers 15 residues. V trimming: 4 bases; J trimming: 6 bases; junction bases outside the gene matches: 10. CDR3 sequence reads: CASSFIDRVADTQYF. The CDR3 DNA is TGTGCCAGCAGTTTCATCGACAGGGTGGCGGATACGCAGTATTTT.

In this sample, this clone turned up many times. This chain uses TRBV7-9 with TRBJ2-7; TRBD2 might be the D (6 bases). Germline lookup yields CDR1 SEHNR and CDR2 FQNEAQ (reference sequence). Trimming stripped 1 base from V and 5 bases from J, with 15 bases between. The CDR3 runs to 15 residues. The CDR3 reads CASSLEPGVVDEQYF. DNA of the CDR3: TGTGCCAGCAGCTTAGAACCGGGGGTCGTGGACGAGCAGTACTTC.